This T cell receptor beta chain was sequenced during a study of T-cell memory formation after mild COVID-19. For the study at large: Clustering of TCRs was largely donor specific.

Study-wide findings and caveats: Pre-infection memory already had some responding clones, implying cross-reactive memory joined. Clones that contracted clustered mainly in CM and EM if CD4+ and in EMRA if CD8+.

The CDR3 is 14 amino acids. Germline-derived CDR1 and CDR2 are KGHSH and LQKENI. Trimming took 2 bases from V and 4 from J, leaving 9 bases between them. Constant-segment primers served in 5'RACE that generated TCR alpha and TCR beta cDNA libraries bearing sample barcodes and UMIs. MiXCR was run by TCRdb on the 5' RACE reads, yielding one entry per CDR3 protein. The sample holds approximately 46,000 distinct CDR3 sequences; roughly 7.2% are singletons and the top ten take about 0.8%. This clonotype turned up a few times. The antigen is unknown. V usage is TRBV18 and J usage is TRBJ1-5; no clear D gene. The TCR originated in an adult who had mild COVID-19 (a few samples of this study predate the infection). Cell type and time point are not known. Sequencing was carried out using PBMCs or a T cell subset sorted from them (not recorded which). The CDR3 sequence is CASSPVFGNQPQHF. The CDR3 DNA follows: TGTGCCAGCTCACCAGTTTTCGGAAATCAGCCCCAGCATTTT.